A selection of T cell receptor beta chains follows, all from one sample in a study of CD8 T cells in Susac syndrome. One entry per CDR3 protein, called by TCRdb with MiXCR from the immunoSEQ multiplex PCR reads. The sample yields some 180,000 distinct CDR3 sequences, about 95% seen once. The source material was CD4+ T cells from PBMCs. These receptors all come from a human donor in good health. CDR3s include the opening cysteine and the closing phenylalanine or tryptophan. Each record gives: CDR3 DNA, CDR3 protein, J gene, V gene, clone size, D gene. A D gene is named only where the DNA matches it firmly. Size tells how often a clone was seen (once, few, many) or the class of an expanded clone, and some rows leave it out.

DNA: TGTGCCAGCAGCCCTTACCCAGGGGGCACGTACGAGCAGTACTTC
CDR3: CASSPYPGGTYEQYF
J: TRBJ2-7
V: TRBV6-5
size: NA
D: TRBD1

DNA: TGTGCCAGCAGCCAAGCCTCGGGACAGTCCGGCTACACCTTC
CDR3: CASSQASGQSGYTF
J: TRBJ1-2
V: TRBV3-1
size: once
D: TRBD1

DNA: TGTGCCAGCTCAGTGACAGATACGCAGTATTTT
CDR3: CASSVTDTQYF
J: TRBJ2-3
V: TRBV18
size: few
D: NA

DNA: TGTGCCTGGAGTGGTCAGCGGGGCTACACCTTC
CDR3: CAWSGQRGYTF
J: TRBJ1-2
V: TRBV30
size: NA
D: NA

DNA: TGCAGTGCTAGAGGCCAGGGTGAAGCTTTCTTT
CDR3: CSARGQGEAFF
J: TRBJ1-1
V: TRBV20-1
size: NA
D: NA

DNA: TGTGCCAGCAGCCGCGCATCCGTTTTGGACTTC
CDR3: CASSRASVLDF
J: TRBJ2-5
V: TRBV3-1
size: NA
D: NA

DNA: TGTGCCAGTAGTATACTCTATGCCTACGAGCAGTACTTC
CDR3: CASSILYAYEQYF
J: TRBJ2-7
V: TRBV19
size: NA
D: NA

DNA: TGCAGCGGAGCGGAAAGCTCCTACAATGAGCAGTTCTTC
CDR3: CSGAESSYNEQFF
J: TRBJ2-1
V: TRBV29-1
size: NA
D: NA

DNA: TGTGCCAGCTCACCACCGACAGGGGAAGAGACCCAGTACTTC
CDR3: CASSPPTGEETQYF
J: TRBJ2-5
V: TRBV18
size: NA
D: TRBD1

DNA: TGTGCCTGGAGGGGACAGGCGGCCCCTACTTTCTTT
CDR3: CAWRGQAAPTFF
J: TRBJ1-1
V: TRBV30
size: NA
D: TRBD1

DNA: TGTGCCAGTAGTATTTCGGGGCAAAGACCCTACGAGCAGTACTTC
CDR3: CASSISGQRPYEQYF
J: TRBJ2-7
V: TRBV19
size: NA
D: NA

DNA: TGCAGTGTTCGGAGACTAGCGGGAATGAGTGAGCAGTTCTTC
CDR3: CSVRRLAGMSEQFF
J: TRBJ2-1
V: TRBV20-1
size: NA
D: TRBD2

DNA: TGTGCCAGCAGCGTAGGGGGACAAAGGACCTCAGATACGCAGTATTTT
CDR3: CASSVGGQRTSDTQYF
J: TRBJ2-3
V: TRBV9
size: NA
D: NA

DNA: TGTGCCAGCTCACCAGAGGTGGCAACAGATACGCAGTATTTT
CDR3: CASSPEVATDTQYF
J: TRBJ2-3
V: TRBV18
size: NA
D: NA

DNA: TGCAGTGCTAGGGACACCCATAACAACAATGAGCAGTTCTTC
CDR3: CSARDTHNNNEQFF
J: TRBJ2-1
V: TRBV20-1
size: NA
D: NA

DNA: TGTGCCTGGAGAGGGATCACTGAAGCTTTCTTT
CDR3: CAWRGITEAFF
J: TRBJ1-1
V: TRBV30
size: NA
D: NA

DNA: TGTGCCAGCAGCCAAGACTTCTGGTACAATGAGCAGTTCTTC
CDR3: CASSQDFWYNEQFF
J: TRBJ2-1
V: TRBV14
size: NA
D: NA

DNA: TGTGCCAGCAGCCAAGCTTACAATTGGAACACCGGGGAGCTGTTTTTT
CDR3: CASSQAYNWNTGELFF
J: TRBJ2-2
V: TRBV3-1
size: NA
D: NA

DNA: TGTGCCAGCAGTAACCGGGACAGTACATTTTTCTTC
CDR3: CASSNRDSTFFF
J: TRBJ2-7
V: TRBV27
size: NA
D: TRBD1

DNA: TGTGCCTGGAGTGCAGGGTCCCAAGAGACCCAGTACTTC
CDR3: CAWSAGSQETQYF
J: TRBJ2-5
V: TRBV30
size: once
D: NA

DNA: TGCAGTGCTAGGGACCCTAGCGGGATGGGGACAGATACGCAGTATTTT
CDR3: CSARDPSGMGTDTQYF
J: TRBJ2-3
V: TRBV20-1
size: NA
D: TRBD2

DNA: TGTGCCAGCAGCCCGGACAGGGGGCGCGATTACACTGAAGCTTTCTTT
CDR3: CASSPDRGRDYTEAFF
J: TRBJ1-1
V: TRBV12-3/TRBV12-4
size: NA
D: TRBD1

DNA: TGTGCCAGCAGTCACCTAGCGACAGGTGCCGTGAGTGAGCAGTTCTTC
CDR3: CASSHLATGAVSEQFF
J: TRBJ2-1
V: TRBV6-5
size: NA
D: NA

DNA: TGTGCCAGCAGCTTCGGACGTGGGAATGAAAAACTGTTTTTT
CDR3: CASSFGRGNEKLFF
J: TRBJ1-4
V: TRBV5-4
size: NA
D: NA

DNA: TGTGCCAGCAGTTTAAGTCCCCTTACTGAAGCTTTCTTT
CDR3: CASSLSPLTEAFF
J: TRBJ1-1
V: TRBV12-3/TRBV12-4
size: NA
D: NA

DNA: TGTGCCAGCAGGCGACGGTACGGCGAGCAGTACTTC
CDR3: CASRRRYGEQYF
J: TRBJ2-7
V: TRBV6-5
size: NA
D: NA

DNA: TGTGCCAGCAGCTTATTCGGGGATAGCAATCAGCCCCAGCATTTT
CDR3: CASSLFGDSNQPQHF
J: TRBJ1-5
V: TRBV7-2
size: NA
D: NA

DNA: TGTGCCTGGAGTGCCCAGGGGAACACTGAAGCTTTCTTT
CDR3: CAWSAQGNTEAFF
J: TRBJ1-1
V: TRBV30
size: NA
D: NA

DNA: TGTGCCAGCAGACCGGACAGGCGCACAGATACGCAGTATTTT
CDR3: CASRPDRRTDTQYF
J: TRBJ2-3
V: TRBV28
size: NA
D: TRBD1

DNA: TGTGCCAGCAGTGGGGGATTTAGGGACGAGCAGTACTTC
CDR3: CASSGGFRDEQYF
J: TRBJ2-7
V: TRBV2
size: NA
D: NA

DNA: TGTGCCTGGATGGGACAGGGGGCCGGGCAGCCCCAGCATTTT
CDR3: CAWMGQGAGQPQHF
J: TRBJ1-5
V: TRBV30
size: NA
D: TRBD1

DNA: TGTGCCAGCACCCAACCCCGTGAGAATGAGCAGTTCTTC
CDR3: CASTQPRENEQFF
J: TRBJ2-1
V: TRBV28
size: NA
D: NA

DNA: TGTGCCAGCAGCCAAGGGGTCGGAAACAATGAGCAGTTCTTC
CDR3: CASSQGVGNNEQFF
J: TRBJ2-1
V: TRBV3-1
size: NA
D: NA

DNA: TGTGCCAGCAGTTACTCGATAAAGTCCGAGCAGTACTTC
CDR3: CASSYSIKSEQYF
J: TRBJ2-7
V: TRBV6-5
size: NA
D: NA

DNA: TGTGCCAGCAGCTTTAAAGGCGGAGAAAACAATGAGCAGTTCTTC
CDR3: CASSFKGGENNEQFF
J: TRBJ2-1
V: TRBV11-1
size: NA
D: NA

DNA: TGTGCCTGGAGTGCCGGGACCCTACAAGAGACCCAGTACTTC
CDR3: CAWSAGTLQETQYF
J: TRBJ2-5
V: TRBV30
size: NA
D: NA

DNA: TGTGCCAGCAGTGGAGGAGGTAGCGGGACCACCCGAAACCTCTACAATGAGCAGTTCTTC
CDR3: CASSGGGSGTTRNLYNEQFF
J: TRBJ2-1
V: TRBV28
size: NA
D: TRBD2

DNA: TGCAGTGCCGCAGACGGACTAGATATCACAGATACGCAGTATTTT
CDR3: CSAADGLDITDTQYF
J: TRBJ2-3
V: TRBV20-1
size: NA
D: TRBD2

DNA: TGCAGTGCTAGAGGGCCTGGGGGTACTAACACAGATACGCAGTATTTT
CDR3: CSARGPGGTNTDTQYF
J: TRBJ2-3
V: TRBV20-1
size: NA
D: NA

DNA: TGTGCCAGCAGTTGGGCCGGGACAGGGGTCTACGAGCAGTACTTC
CDR3: CASSWAGTGVYEQYF
J: TRBJ2-7
V: TRBV27
size: NA
D: TRBD1

DNA: TGTGCCTGGAGTGTGCGGGGGGCTGCCAAAAACATTCAGTACTTC
CDR3: CAWSVRGAAKNIQYF
J: TRBJ2-4
V: TRBV30
size: NA
D: TRBD2

DNA: TGCGCCAGCCGGACTAGATGGACTAACTATGGCTACACCTTC
CDR3: CASRTRWTNYGYTF
J: TRBJ1-2
V: TRBV23-1
size: NA
D: NA

DNA: TGTGCCAGCAGTCGCTTGGAGACCCAGTACTTC
CDR3: CASSRLETQYF
J: TRBJ2-5
V: TRBV12-3/TRBV12-4
size: few
D: NA

DNA: TGTGCCAGCCACCCCATTTCGACACTGAACACCGGGGAGCTGTTTTTT
CDR3: CASHPISTLNTGELFF
J: TRBJ2-2
V: TRBV27
size: once
D: NA

DNA: TGCAGCTCCCGGACCGGAGATACGCAGTATTTT
CDR3: CSSRTGDTQYF
J: TRBJ2-3
V: TRBV29-1
size: once
D: NA

DNA: TGTGCCAGCAGCGGCGGGGAAAGGGACAATCAGCCCCAGCATTTT
CDR3: CASSGGERDNQPQHF
J: TRBJ1-5
V: TRBV7-9
size: NA
D: NA

DNA: TGTGCCAGCAGGGACACCGACATTCAGTACTTC
CDR3: CASRDTDIQYF
J: TRBJ2-4
V: TRBV11-2
size: NA
D: NA

DNA: TGTGCCAGCAAGAGGAAATCTAGCACAGATACGCAGTATTTT
CDR3: CASKRKSSTDTQYF
J: TRBJ2-3
V: TRBV27
size: NA
D: NA

DNA: TGTGCCAGCAGTTCGACTCGATTTGGGGATACGCAGTATTTT
CDR3: CASSSTRFGDTQYF
J: TRBJ2-3
V: TRBV12-3/TRBV12-4
size: NA
D: NA

DNA: TGTGCCAGCAGTTTTTTAGGGGCGTATCAGCCCCAGCATTTT
CDR3: CASSFLGAYQPQHF
J: TRBJ1-5
V: TRBV6-2/TRBV6-3
size: NA
D: NA

DNA: TGCAGCGGAAGCCAAGAGACCCAGTACTTC
CDR3: CSGSQETQYF
J: TRBJ2-5
V: TRBV29-1
size: once
D: NA

DNA: TGTGCCAGCAGCCTGATCGACTCTGGGGCCAACGTCCTGACTTTC
CDR3: CASSLIDSGANVLTF
J: TRBJ2-6
V: TRBV7-9
size: NA
D: NA

DNA: TGCAGTGCTCCTTTACCGCGTCCCTACAATGAGCAGTTCTTC
CDR3: CSAPLPRPYNEQFF
J: TRBJ2-1
V: TRBV20-1
size: NA
D: NA

DNA: TGTGCCACCCGACTTGGGGCCAAAAACATTCAGTACTTC
CDR3: CATRLGAKNIQYF
J: TRBJ2-4
V: TRBV19
size: NA
D: NA